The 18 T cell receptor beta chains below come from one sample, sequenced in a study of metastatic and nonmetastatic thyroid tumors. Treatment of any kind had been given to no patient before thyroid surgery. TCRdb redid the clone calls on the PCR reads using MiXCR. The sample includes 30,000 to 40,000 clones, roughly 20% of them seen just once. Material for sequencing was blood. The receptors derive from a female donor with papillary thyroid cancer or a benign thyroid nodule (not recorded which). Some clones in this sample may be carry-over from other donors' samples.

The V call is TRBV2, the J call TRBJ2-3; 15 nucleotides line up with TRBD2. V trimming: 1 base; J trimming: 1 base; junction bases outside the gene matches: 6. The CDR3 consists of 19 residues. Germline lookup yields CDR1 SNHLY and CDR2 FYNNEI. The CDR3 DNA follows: TGTGCCAGCAGTGAAGGGACCGGACTAGCGGGAGGGCGCACAGATACGCAGTATTTT. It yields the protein CASSEGTGLAGGRTDTQYF.

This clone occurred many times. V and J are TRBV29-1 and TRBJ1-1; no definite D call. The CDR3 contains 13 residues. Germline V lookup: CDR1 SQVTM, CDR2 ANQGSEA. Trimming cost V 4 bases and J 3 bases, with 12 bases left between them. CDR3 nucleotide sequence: TGCAGCGTTGTTCCCCGACACGACACTGAAGCTTTCTTT. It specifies CSVVPRHDTEAFF.

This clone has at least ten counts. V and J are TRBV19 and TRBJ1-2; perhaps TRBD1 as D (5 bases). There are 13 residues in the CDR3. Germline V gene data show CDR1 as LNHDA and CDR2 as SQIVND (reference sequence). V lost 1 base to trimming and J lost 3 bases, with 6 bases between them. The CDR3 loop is CASSIGGDYGYTF. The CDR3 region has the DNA TGTGCCAGTAGTATAGGAGGGGACTATGGCTACACCTTC. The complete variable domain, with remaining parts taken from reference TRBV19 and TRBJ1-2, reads DGGITQSPKYLFRKEGQNVTLSCEQNLNHDAMYWYRQDPGQGLRLIYYSQIVNDFQKGDIAEGYSVSREKKESFPLTVTSAQKNPTAFYLCASSIGGDYGYTFGSGTRLTVV.

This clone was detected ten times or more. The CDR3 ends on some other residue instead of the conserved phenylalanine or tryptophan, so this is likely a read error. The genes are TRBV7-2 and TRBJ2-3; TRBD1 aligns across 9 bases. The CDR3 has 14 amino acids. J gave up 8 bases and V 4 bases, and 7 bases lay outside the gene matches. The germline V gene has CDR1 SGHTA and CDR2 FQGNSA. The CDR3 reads CASSSTGGGGTQYL. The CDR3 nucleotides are TGTGCCAGCAGCTCGACAGGGGGGGGCGGTACGCAGTATCTT.

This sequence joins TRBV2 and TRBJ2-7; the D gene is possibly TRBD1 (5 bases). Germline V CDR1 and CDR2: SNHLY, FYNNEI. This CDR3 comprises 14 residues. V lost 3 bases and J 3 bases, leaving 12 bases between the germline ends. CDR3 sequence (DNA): TGTGCCAGCAGTGACCCGGACACTAACTACGAGCAGTACTTC. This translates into CASSDPDTNYEQYF.

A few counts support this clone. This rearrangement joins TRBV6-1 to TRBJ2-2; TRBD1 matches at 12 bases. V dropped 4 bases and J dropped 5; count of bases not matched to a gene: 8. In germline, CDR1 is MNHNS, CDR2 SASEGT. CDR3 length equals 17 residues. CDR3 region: CASSAKGQGAGTGELFF. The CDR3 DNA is TGTGCCAGCAGTGCTAAGGGACAGGGGGCAGGGACCGGGGAGCTGTTTTTT.

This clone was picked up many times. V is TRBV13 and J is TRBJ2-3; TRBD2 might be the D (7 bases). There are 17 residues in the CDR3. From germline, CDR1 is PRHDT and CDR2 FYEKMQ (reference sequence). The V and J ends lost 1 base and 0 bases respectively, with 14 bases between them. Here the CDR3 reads CASSLDIGGRSTDTQYF. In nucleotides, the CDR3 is TGTGCCAGCAGCTTAGATATCGGGGGGCGCAGCACAGATACGCAGTATTTT. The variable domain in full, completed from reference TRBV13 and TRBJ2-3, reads AAGVIQSPRHLIKEKRETATLKCYPIPRHDTVYWYQQGPGQDPQFLISFYEKMQSDKGSIPDRFSAQQFSDYHSELNMSSLELGDSALYFCASSLDIGGRSTDTQYFGPGTRLTVL.

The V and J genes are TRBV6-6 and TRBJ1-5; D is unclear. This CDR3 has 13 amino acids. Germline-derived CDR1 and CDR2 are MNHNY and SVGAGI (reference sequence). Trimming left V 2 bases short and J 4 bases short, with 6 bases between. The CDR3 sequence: CASSYDGNQPQHF. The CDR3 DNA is TGTGCCAGCAGTTACGACGGTAATCAGCCCCAGCATTTT.

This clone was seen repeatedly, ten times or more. The CDR3 DNA reads as TGTGCCAGCAGGCCTCAGGAGGGGGGTTGGACTGAAGCTTTCTTT. Residues: CASRPQEGGWTEAFF. The V and J genes are TRBV4-2 and TRBJ1-1, with D possibly matching TRBD1 (6 bases). V was cut by 6 bases and J by 5 bases, with 19 bases left in between. There are 15 residues in the CDR3. CDR1 is LGHNA, CDR2 YNFKEQ, per germline.

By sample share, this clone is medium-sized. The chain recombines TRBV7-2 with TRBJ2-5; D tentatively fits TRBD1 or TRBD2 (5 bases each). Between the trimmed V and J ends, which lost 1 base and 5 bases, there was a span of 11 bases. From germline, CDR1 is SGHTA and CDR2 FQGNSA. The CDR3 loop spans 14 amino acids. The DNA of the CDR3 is TGTGCCAGCAGCTTAGATCAGGGCGGGGAGACCCAGTACTTC. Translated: CASSLDQGGETQYF.

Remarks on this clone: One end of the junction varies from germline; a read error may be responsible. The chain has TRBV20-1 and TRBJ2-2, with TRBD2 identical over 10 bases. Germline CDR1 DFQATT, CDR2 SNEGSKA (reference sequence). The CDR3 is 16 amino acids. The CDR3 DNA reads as TGCAGTGCTAGAGAGAGTAGCGGGGGGACCACCGCGGAGCTGTTTTTT. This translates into CSARESSGGTTAELFF.

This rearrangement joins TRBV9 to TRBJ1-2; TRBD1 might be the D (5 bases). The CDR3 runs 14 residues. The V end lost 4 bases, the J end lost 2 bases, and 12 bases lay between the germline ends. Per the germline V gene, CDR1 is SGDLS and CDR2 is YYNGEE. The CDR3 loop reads CASSSSWGNYGYTF. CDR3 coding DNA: TGTGCCAGCAGCTCCTCCTGGGGGAACTATGGCTACACCTTC.

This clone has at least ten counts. The DNA for the CDR3 is TGTGCCAGCAATTGGGGGACAGGGGGTTTGACTGAAGCTTTCTTT. Amino acids: CASNWGTGGLTEAFF. The chain employs TRBV12-3 or TRBV12-4 and TRBJ1-1, with TRBD1 matching 11 bases. CDR3 size: 15 residues. V lost 7 bases and J lost 5; bases outside the gene matches: 9.

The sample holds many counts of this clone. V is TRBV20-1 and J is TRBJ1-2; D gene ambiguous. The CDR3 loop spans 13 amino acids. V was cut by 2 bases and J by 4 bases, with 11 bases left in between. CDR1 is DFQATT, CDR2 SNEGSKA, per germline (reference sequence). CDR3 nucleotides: TGCAGTGCTAGACAGGTTTCGGGCTATGGCTACACCTTC. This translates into CSARQVSGYGYTF.

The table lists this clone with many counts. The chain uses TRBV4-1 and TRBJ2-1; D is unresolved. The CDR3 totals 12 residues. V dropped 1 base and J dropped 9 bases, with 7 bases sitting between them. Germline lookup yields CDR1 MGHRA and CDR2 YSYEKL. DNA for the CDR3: TGCGCCAGCAGCCAAGGAGTTGGTGAGCAGTTCTTC. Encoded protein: CASSQGVGEQFF.

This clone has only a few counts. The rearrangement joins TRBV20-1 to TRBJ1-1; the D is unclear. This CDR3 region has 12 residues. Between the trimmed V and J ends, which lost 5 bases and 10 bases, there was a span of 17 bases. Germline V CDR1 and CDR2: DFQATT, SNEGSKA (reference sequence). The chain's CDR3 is CSARDAAPGAFF. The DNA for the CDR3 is TGCAGTGCTCGGGATGCCGCCCCAGGAGCTTTCTTT.

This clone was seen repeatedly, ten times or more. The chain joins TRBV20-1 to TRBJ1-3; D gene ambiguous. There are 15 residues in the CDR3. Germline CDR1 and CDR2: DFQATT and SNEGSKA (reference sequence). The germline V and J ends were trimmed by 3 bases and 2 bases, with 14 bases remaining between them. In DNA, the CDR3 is TGCAGTGCTAGGGCGACGGGAAGCACTGGAAACACCATATATTTT. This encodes CSARATGSTGNTIYF.

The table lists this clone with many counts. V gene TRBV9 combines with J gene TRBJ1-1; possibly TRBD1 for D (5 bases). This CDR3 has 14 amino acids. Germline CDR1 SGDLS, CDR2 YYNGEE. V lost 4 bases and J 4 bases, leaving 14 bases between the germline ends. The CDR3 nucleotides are TGTGCCAGCAGCTCTCACGGGGGTGGCACTGAAGCTTTCTTT. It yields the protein CASSSHGGGTEAFF.